The 2 T cell receptor beta chains below all came from one sample that was sequenced in a study of T-cell reconstitution after alpha-beta-depleted transplantation in children. This sample's TCRbeta library carried unique molecular identifier barcodes. TCRdb itself ran the PCR reads through MiXCR, one entry per CDR3 protein. Among some 440,000 distinct CDR3 sequences, about a sixth were seen once, and the ten largest hold over 25%. Specimen: PBMCs, mostly from graft donor cells, collected 360 days after TCRalphabeta/CD19-depleted stem cell transplant. All receptors come from a boy under three years old who had a stem cell transplant for Wiskott-Aldrich syndrome, so the T cells may come from the graft donor.

V is TRBV12-3 or TRBV12-4 and J is TRBJ2-1; D possibly corresponds to TRBD1 (5 bases). This CDR3 has 14 residues. The V end lost 3 bases, the J end lost 8 bases, and 14 bases lay between the germline ends. The CDR3 nucleotides are TGTGCCAGCAGTTTTGGCAGGGTTACTCATGAGCAGTTCTTC. Translated: CASSFGRVTHEQFF.

The rearrangement links TRBV7-9 to TRBJ2-1; no firm D call. The germline gives CDR1 SEHNR, CDR2 FQNEAQ (reference sequence). CDR3 length: 15 residues. V gave up 3 bases and J gave up 9 bases, with 18 bases separating them. CDR3 sequence (DNA): TGTGCCAGCAGCTTGAAGGGTTCCACCCAGAGTGAGCAGTTCTTC. This encodes CASSLKGSTQSEQFF.